These 30 T cell receptor beta chains originate from one sample sequenced in a study of blood T cells in healthy people across ages. Combining a sample-barcoded 5' primer with a J-beta primer mix, a second PCR ran for roughly 7 to 12 cycles. One entry per CDR3 protein results from TCRdb running MiXCR on the 5' RACE reads. Of 1.8 million or so distinct CDR3 sequences detected, about two fifths appear once; the ten largest clones hold 20% to 25%. Sequenced material: blood. All receptors come from a human donor in good health.

The chain uses TRBV20-1 and TRBJ1-5; perhaps TRBD1 as D (6 bases). Germline-derived CDR1 and CDR2 are DFQATT and SNEGSKA (reference sequence). V lost 5 bases and J lost 6, with 17 bases in between. There are 14 residues in the CDR3. DNA for the CDR3: TGCAGTGCTTCGACGGCAGGGGTCCCTCAGCCCCAGCATTTT. The encoded protein is CSASTAGVPQPQHF.

V is TRBV14 and J is TRBJ1-1, with 10 bases fitting TRBD1. The CDR3 totals 19 residues. Germline assignment: CDR1 SGHDN and CDR2 FVKESK. J was trimmed by 4 bases and V by 4 bases; bases with no gene match: 18. The DNA for the CDR3 is TGTGCCAGCAGCCCGAACCGGGACAGGGGTAGAGTGACGGGCACTGAAGCTTTCTTT. Translated: CASSPNRDRGRVTGTEAFF.

The chain links TRBV6-5 to TRBJ1-2; possibly TRBD1 for D (6 bases). This CDR3 has 13 residues. Trimming shortened V by 6 bases and J by 8 bases, and 16 bases separated the two germline ends. CDR1 and CDR2 (germline): MNHEY, SVGAGI. The DNA for the CDR3 is TGTGCCAGCAGATTCATTCAGGGGTCCGGCTACACCTTC. It translates to CASRFIQGSGYTF.

The chain is built from TRBV7-8 and TRBJ2-7; perhaps D is TRBD1 or TRBD2 (6 bases each). Germline V gene sequence: CDR1 SGHVS, CDR2 FQNEAQ. The CDR3 sequence is 12 residues long. The V end lost 3 bases, the J end lost 5 bases, and 8 bases lay between the germline ends. The CDR3 sequence is CASSFRGDEQYF. The CDR3 region has the DNA TGTGCCAGCAGCTTTAGGGGGGACGAGCAGTACTTC.

This clonotype was counted a few times. Since a much larger clone is just one base distant, this may be a read error. J is TRBJ2-1 and V is TRBV16; D gene unclear. The CDR3 length is 12 residues. Germline CDR1 is KGHSY and CDR2 is FQNENV. V dropped 4 bases and J dropped 3 bases, with 4 bases sitting between them. This CDR3 reads CASSPFYNEQFF. The CDR3 DNA is TGTGCCAGCAGCCCCTTCTACAATGAGCAGTTCTTC.

This clonotype has more than one count but fewer than ten. The CDR3 reads CASIWVMDSTDTQYF. CDR3 sequence (DNA): TGTGCCAGCATTTGGGTTATGGACAGCACAGATACGCAGTATTTT. This chain uses TRBV12-3 or TRBV12-4 with TRBJ2-3; no reliable D call. Trimming left V 7 bases short and J 0 bases short, with 14 bases between. This CDR3 is built from 15 residues.

V is TRBV6-5 and J is TRBJ2-1, with 9 bases matching TRBD2. CDR1 is MNHEY and CDR2 is SVGAGI in the germline V gene. Trimming removed 6 bases from V and 6 bases from J; junction bases left unmatched: 12. The CDR3 runs to 16 residues. CDR3 DNA: TGTGCCAGCAGCGGTTACGGCGGGGGGGCCCTCAATGAGCAGTTCTTC. Translation gives CASSGYGGGALNEQFF.

The chain couples TRBV25-1 to TRBJ1-4; 9 bases map to TRBD1. With V trimmed by 3 bases and J by 2 bases, 7 bases remained unmatched. The CDR3 sequence is 17 residues long. The germline V gene encodes CDR1 MGHDK and CDR2 SYGVNS. The CDR3 spells CASSDLGQGSTNEKLFF. The CDR3 DNA sequence: TGTGCCAGCAGTGACCTGGGACAGGGAAGTACTAATGAAAAACTGTTTTTT.

This clonotype was counted a single time. CDR3 sequence (DNA): TGCAGCGTTCTTAATTCTCGGGGAGAAAGCACAGATACGCAGTATTTT. As protein: CSVLNSRGESTDTQYF. The rearrangement joins TRBV29-1 to TRBJ2-3; D perhaps matches TRBD2 (5 bases). The CDR3 covers 16 residues. V dropped 5 bases and J dropped 0 bases, with 18 bases sitting between them. CDR1 and CDR2 (germline): SQVTM, ANQGSEA.

On this clonotype: The junction departs from the called germline gene at one end, perhaps through a read error. The chain uses TRBV7-3 and TRBJ2-5; the D is unclear. CDR1 is SGHTA and CDR2 is FQGTGA in the germline V gene. The CDR3 contains 15 residues. CDR3 coding DNA: TGTGTCAGCAGCTTGGCAGGTTCTTTTGGAGAGACCCAGTACTTC. Translating it yields CVSSLAGSFGETQYF.

The chain joins TRBV20-1 to TRBJ1-2; the match to TRBD1 covers 8 bases. Trimming cost V 4 bases and J 8 bases; bases outside gene matches: 6. This CDR3 region has 12 residues. Per germline, CDR1 DFQATT and CDR2 SNEGSKA (reference sequence). CDR3 DNA: TGCAGTGCTATCCAGGGGGCCAGCGGCTACACCTTC. It is translated as CSAIQGASGYTF.

The chain is built from TRBV6-5 and TRBJ2-2; TRBD2 matches 7 bases. The CDR3 is 13 residues long. Germline values: CDR1 MNHEY, CDR2 SVGAGI. V shed 4 bases, J shed 7 bases, and the junction held 3 bases outside the gene matches. CDR3 region: CASSFGGVGELFF. Here the CDR3 DNA reads TGTGCCAGCAGTTTTGGGGGGGTCGGGGAGCTGTTTTTT.

With respect to this clonotype: Likely a read error: the CDR3 ends without its conserved phenylalanine or tryptophan. The chain has TRBV2 and TRBJ2-1, with unresolved D. Trimming removed 3 bases from V and 9 bases from J, with 18 bases in between. The CDR3 has 15 amino acids. From germline, CDR1 is SNHLY and CDR2 FYNNEI. DNA for the CDR3: TGTGCCAGCAGTGAGAGTTCCGGAGCCACCCGTGAGCAGTTCGTC. It specifies CASSESSGATREQFV.

This clonotype was seen a few times. The chain joins TRBV6-1 to TRBJ2-1; TRBD2 aligns across 9 bases. The CDR3 sequence is 16 residues long. CDR1 and CDR2 from the germline V gene are MNHNS and SASEGT. After removal of 3 bases from V and 6 bases from J, the junction contained 9 bases not matched to a gene. CDR3 sequence reads: CASSDFGTSKFNEQFF. The CDR3 DNA follows: TGTGCCAGCAGTGATTTTGGGACTAGCAAATTCAATGAGCAGTTCTTC.

This clonotype showed up just once. V and J are TRBV6-2 or TRBV6-3 and TRBJ2-7; TRBD2 agrees at 7 bases. Germline CDR1 reads MNHEY; CDR2 reads SVGEGT. Trimming at V came to 6 bases and at J to 0 bases, leaving 8 bases not matched to a gene. The CDR3 is 15 residues long. CDR3 amino acids: CASSFPGRTSYEQYF. CDR3 DNA sequence: TGTGCCAGCAGCTTCCCCGGGAGGACCTCCTACGAGCAGTACTTC.

V usage is TRBV7-3 and J usage is TRBJ1-2; D is uncertain. This CDR3 is built from 14 residues. The germline V gene has CDR1 SGHTA and CDR2 FQGTGA. V gave up 3 bases and J gave up 7 bases, with 15 bases separating them. CDR3 in DNA: TGTGCCAGCAGCTTCGAGGGCGCGACCTTTGGCTACACCTTC. Amino acids: CASSFEGATFGYTF.

The chain combines TRBV3-1 with TRBJ2-7; 8 nucleotides match TRBD1. V was clipped by 5 bases and J by 3 bases; unmatched bases: 15. CDR3 length equals 17 residues. CDR1 is LGHDT, CDR2 YNNKEL, per germline (reference sequence). The CDR3 reads CASSVNKDRGIVYEQYF. CDR3 nucleotide sequence: TGTGCCAGCAGCGTAAATAAAGACAGGGGCATTGTCTACGAGCAGTACTTC.

This chain joins TRBV28 and TRBJ2-1; D perhaps matches TRBD1 (6 bases). This CDR3 spans 16 amino acids. V lost 6 bases to trimming and J lost 10 bases, with 25 bases between them. CDR1 is MDHEN and CDR2 is SYDVKM in the germline V gene. The CDR3 DNA reads as TGTGCCAGCAGATTACCTGTTGGGCAGGGGATCTACGAGCAGTTCTTC. This codes for CASRLPVGQGIYEQFF.

The table lists this clonotype with a few counts. V usage is TRBV7-2 and J usage is TRBJ1-2; D remains unclear. The CDR3 has 14 residues. Trimming left V 1 base short and J 7 bases short, with 13 bases between. Germline V gene lookup returns CDR1 SGHTA and CDR2 FQGNSA. The CDR3 DNA sequence: TGTGCCAGCAGCTTAGTCCACGTTGAGAGTGGCTACACCTTC. It encodes CASSLVHVESGYTF.

This clonotype was observed at least ten times. The rearrangement joins TRBV5-5 to TRBJ2-7, with D hard to call. Trimming stripped 2 bases from V and 3 bases from J, with 12 bases between. Looked up from germline, CDR1 is SGHKS and CDR2 is YYEKEE (reference sequence). CDR3 size: 14 residues. The CDR3 nucleotides are TGTGCCAGCAGCTTCCGGTTCACCCTCTACGAGCAGTACTTC. Amino acid sequence: CASSFRFTLYEQYF.

The chain is built from TRBV7-2 and TRBJ2-1; 9 nucleotides agree with TRBD2. Germline CDR1 reads SGHTA; CDR2 reads FQGNSA. CDR3 size: 16 residues. V was pared by 4 bases and J by 8 bases, with 12 bases of the junction left unmatched. This CDR3 reads CASSYHSGGVIDEQFF. The CDR3, as DNA: TGTGCCAGCAGCTACCATAGCGGGGGCGTAATAGATGAGCAGTTCTTC. The full variable domain, completed using reference TRBV7-2 and TRBJ2-1, is GAGVSQSPSNKVTEKGKDVELRCDPISGHTALYWYRQSLGQGLEFLIYFQGNSAPDKSGLPSDRFSAERTGGSVSTLTIQRTQQEDSAVYLCASSYHSGGVIDEQFFGPGTRLTVL.

The rearrangement uses TRBV5-1 and TRBJ1-2, with 7 bases fitting TRBD1. CDR3 length: 14 amino acids. The V segment lost 6 bases and the J segment 2 bases; nucleotides outside the gene matches: 7. The germline gives CDR1 SGHRS, CDR2 YFSETQ. The CDR3: CASTRTGENYGYTF. The CDR3 DNA sequence: TGCGCCAGCACCAGGACAGGAGAAAACTATGGCTACACCTTC. Full variable domain (outside the CDR3, taken from reference TRBV5-1 and TRBJ1-2): KAGVTQTPRYLIKTRGQQVTLSCSPISGHRSVSWYQQTPGQGLQFLFEYFSETQRNKGNFPGRFSGRQFSNSRSEMNVSTLELGDSALYLCASTRTGENYGYTFGSGTRLTVV.

This clonotype was counted only a few times. V gene TRBV20-1 combines with J gene TRBJ1-2; D unclear. The CDR3 has 13 amino acids. The V gene lost 4 bases and the J gene lost 6 bases, with 15 bases spanning the gap. CDR1 and CDR2 from the germline V gene are DFQATT and SNEGSKA (reference sequence). The CDR3 DNA reads TGCAGTGCTATCCTCTCAGGATCCCATGGCTACACCTTC. It encodes CSAILSGSHGYTF.

This clonotype has a handful of counts. J is TRBJ2-7 and V is TRBV4-3; D remains ambiguous. This CDR3 region has 14 residues. Trimming pared 0 bases from V and 2 bases from J, leaving 8 bases between. The germline V gene encodes CDR1 LGHNA and CDR2 YSLEER. The CDR3 nucleotides are TGCGCCAGCAGCCAAGACGTAGGAACCTACGAGCAGTACTTC. Its translation is CASSQDVGTYEQYF.

V and J are TRBV5-6 and TRBJ1-6; possible D gene TRBD1, 6 bases. V was shortened by 1 base and J by 8 bases, with 7 bases between the two germline ends. The CDR3 has 13 amino acids. Germline assignment: CDR1 SGHDT and CDR2 YYEEEE. The CDR3 region is CASSLTGHSPLHF. CDR3 bases: TGTGCCAGCAGCTTGACAGGGCATTCACCCCTCCACTTT.

The CDR3 region has the DNA TGTGCCATCAGTCTGGACAGGGCCGGTGAGCAGTTCTTC. Its protein is CAISLDRAGEQFF. The genes are TRBV10-3 and TRBJ2-1; TRBD1 matches at 8 bases. The germline V gene has CDR1 ENHRY and CDR2 SYGVKD. The CDR3 loop spans 13 amino acids. Trimming removed 5 bases from V and 9 bases from J; junction bases left unmatched: 6.

A few counts support this clonotype. This chain connects TRBV20-1 to TRBJ1-5; D is possibly TRBD1 (5 bases). The CDR3 runs to 15 residues. The V end lost 2 bases, the J end lost 6 bases, and 17 bases lay between the germline ends. Germline assignment: CDR1 DFQATT and CDR2 SNEGSKA (reference sequence). Here the CDR3 reads CSARSGGPGGQPQHF. CDR3 nucleotide sequence: TGCAGTGCTAGAAGCGGAGGTCCGGGGGGTCAGCCCCAGCATTTT.

This clonotype appeared a few times. V usage is TRBV4-3 and J usage is TRBJ2-5; D is undetermined. Deletions cut 0 bases from V and 3 bases from J, with 5 bases between. Germline V lookup: CDR1 LGHNA, CDR2 YSLEER. The CDR3 covers 13 residues. The CDR3 region has the DNA TGCGCCAGCAGCCAAGATGAGGAAGAGACCCAGTACTTC. Protein: CASSQDEEETQYF.

J is TRBJ2-5 and V is TRBV18; the match to TRBD1 covers 9 bases. V was clipped by 8 bases and J by 4 bases; unmatched bases: 14. This CDR3 region has 16 residues. Germline V CDR1 and CDR2: KGHSH, LQKENI. The CDR3 protein is CASRQVRGQGGETQYF. In DNA form, the CDR3 reads TGTGCCAGCCGCCAGGTCCGGGGACAGGGCGGAGAGACCCAGTACTTC.

This chain connects TRBV18 to TRBJ1-4; 7 bases line up with TRBD1. V shed 0 bases and J 7 bases; nucleotides not matched to a gene: 5. The CDR3 loop spans 15 amino acids. Germline V gives CDR1 KGHSH, CDR2 LQKENI. CDR3 sequence: CASSPPLGQREKLFF. CDR3 sequence (DNA): TGTGCCAGCTCACCACCGCTGGGACAGCGTGAAAAACTGTTTTTT. The variable domain in full, completed from reference TRBV18 and TRBJ1-4, reads NAGVMQNPRHLVRRRGQEARLRCSPMKGHSHVYWYRQLPEEGLKFMVYLQKENIIDESGMPKERFSAEFPKEGPSILRIQQVVRGDSAAYFCASSPPLGQREKLFFGSGTQLSVL.